Sequencing of this TCR beta chain was carried out in a study of cytomegalovirus exposure and HLA in healthy donors. Both 60 Vbeta primers and 13 Jbeta primers went into the PCR. Assay: immunoSEQ multiplex PCR; the TCRdb copy retains only in-frame clones and omits some. Of 150,000 to 200,000 clones listed, roughly 13% are singletons. The CDR3 has 15 residues. Trimming removed 2 bases at V and 1 base at J, with 9 bases between. CDR1 and CDR2 (germline): SGHDT, YYEEEE. The sequenced sample consisted of PBMCs. This receptor was obtained from a man aged 50-60 years in good health and CMV-seropositive. V and J are TRBV5-6 and TRBJ2-2; no reliable D call. The DNA of the CDR3 is TGTGCCAGCAGCTTCGATGTCAGGAACACCGGGGAGCTGTTTTTT. It is translated as CASSFDVRNTGELFF.